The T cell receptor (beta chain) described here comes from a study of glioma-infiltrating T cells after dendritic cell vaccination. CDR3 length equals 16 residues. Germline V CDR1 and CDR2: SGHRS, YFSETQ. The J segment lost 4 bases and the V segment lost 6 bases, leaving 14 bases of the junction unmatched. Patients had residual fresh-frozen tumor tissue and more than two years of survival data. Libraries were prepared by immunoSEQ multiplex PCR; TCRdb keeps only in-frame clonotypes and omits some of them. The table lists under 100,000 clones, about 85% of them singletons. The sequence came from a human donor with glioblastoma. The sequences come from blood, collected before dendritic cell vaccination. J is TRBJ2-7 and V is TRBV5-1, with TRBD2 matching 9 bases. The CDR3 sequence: CASTLRPGTSKYEQYF. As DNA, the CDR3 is TGCGCCAGCACCCTGAGGCCCGGGACTAGCAAGTACGAGCAGTACTTC.